This TCR beta chain was retrieved from a study of Ad26.COV2.S vaccination and SARS-CoV-2 variants. On the study more broadly: The study gave Ad26.COV2.S intramuscularly, once or twice 56 days apart. Findings of the study overall: TCR breadth and depth analyses may have underestimated total T cell responses.

A remark on this clone: Its antigen is unidentified.

V dropped 2 bases and J dropped 5; count of bases not matched to a gene: 9. This CDR3 spans 16 amino acids. Treatment denoted: around 19 received Ad26.COV2.S at low or high dose, single or two shots; about 5 received placebo; per-sample allocation not given. Material that was analyzed had been drawn on day 63 after the first vaccine or placebo injection. The vaccine antigen was prefusion-stabilized Wuhan SARS-CoV-2 spike. Assay used: immunoSEQ multiplex PCR; TCRdb lists only in-frame clones, some missing. The table shows 400,000 to 500,000 clones, with approximately 92% occurring only once. V and J are TRBV23-1 and TRBJ1-2, with 9 positions matching TRBD1. TRBV23-1 is classed as an ORF, of uncertain function. The source material was peripheral blood, sampled in a trial of Ad26.COV2.S vaccine versus placebo. The sequence was obtained from a person aged 18-65 years who received the Ad26.COV2.S COVID-19 vaccine or a placebo. The CDR3 sequence is CASSQLPRQGEYGYTF. Here the CDR3 DNA reads TGCGCCAGCAGTCAACTCCCCCGACAGGGGGAATATGGCTACACCTTC.